The 20 T cell receptor beta chains listed next were all sequenced from one sample in a study of cytomegalovirus exposure and HLA in healthy donors. PCR amplification relied on 60 Vbeta primers (plus 13 Jbeta primers). Assay: immunoSEQ multiplex PCR; the TCRdb copy retains only in-frame clones and omits some. The sample consists of some 180,000 clones, less than 90% of them appearing once. The sequenced material came from PBMCs. The source of these receptors is a girl aged 5-17 years in good health and CMV-seropositive.

The chain links TRBV4-3 to TRBJ2-2; 11 positions match TRBD2. V was pared by 2 bases and J by 7 bases, with 3 bases of the junction left unmatched. The germline V gene has CDR1 LGHNA and CDR2 YSLEER. This CDR3 comprises 15 residues. The CDR3 DNA sequence: TGCGCCAGCAGCCAATTAGCGGGAGGGCACGGGGAGCTGTTTTTT. This encodes CASSQLAGGHGELFF.

The CDR3 is CASSSTGRFRDTQYF. In DNA, the CDR3 is TGCGCCAGCAGCTCGACCGGGAGATTTAGGGATACGCAGTATTTT. V is TRBV5-1 and J is TRBJ2-3, with TRBD2 as a possible D gene (6 bases). The CDR3 runs to 15 residues. Per germline, CDR1 SGHRS and CDR2 YFSETQ. Trimming removed 3 bases from V and 6 bases from J, with 17 bases in between.

The rearrangement links TRBV11-3 to TRBJ2-1; no definite D call. The CDR3 runs 14 residues. Deletions cut 1 base from V and 2 bases from J, with 6 bases between. Germline V gives CDR1 SGHNT, CDR2 YENEEA. CDR3 in DNA: TGTGCCAGCAGCTTAGCCAGTACCTACAATGAGCAGTTCTTC. Encoded protein: CASSLASTYNEQFF. Drawing the rest from reference TRBV11-3 and TRBJ2-1, the complete variable domain is EAGVVQSPRYKIIEKKQPVAFWCNPISGHNTLYWYLQNLGQGPELLIRYENEEAVDDSQLPKDRFSAERLKGVDSTLKIQPAELGDSAVYLCASSLASTYNEQFFGPGTRLTVL.

The rearrangement links TRBV28 to TRBJ1-1; 8 positions match TRBD1. This CDR3 has 15 amino acids. The germline V gene has CDR1 MDHEN and CDR2 SYDVKM. After removal of 5 bases from V and 0 bases from J, the junction contained 5 bases not matched to a gene. The DNA of the CDR3 is TGTGCCAGCAGTCGCAACAGGGGGATGAACACTGAAGCTTTCTTT. Its translation is CASSRNRGMNTEAFF.

V is TRBV5-4 and J is TRBJ2-5, with TRBD2 matching over 7 bases. Germline V gene lookup returns CDR1 SGHNT and CDR2 YYREEE (reference sequence). The CDR3 has 14 residues. Trimming removed 5 bases from V and 5 bases from J; junction bases left unmatched: 9. CDR3 in DNA: TGTGCCAGCAGACCTGGACTAGTAGGGGAGACCCAGTACTTC. It yields the protein CASRPGLVGETQYF.

The V call is TRBV28, the J call TRBJ2-3; D might be TRBD2 (6 bases). CDR1 is MDHEN and CDR2 is SYDVKM in the germline V gene. Trimming took off 5 bases at V and 0 bases at J, with 12 bases between the two ends. CDR3 length: 15 residues. CDR3 nucleotides: TGTGCCAGCAGTCTCGGGACTTTTAGCACAGATACGCAGTATTTT. Translation gives CASSLGTFSTDTQYF. The whole variable domain, remainder taken from reference TRBV28 and TRBJ2-3, is DVKVTQSSRYLVKRTGEKVFLECVQDMDHENMFWYRQDPGLGLRLIYFSYDVKMKEKGDIPEGYSVSREKKERFSLILESASTNQTSMYLCASSLGTFSTDTQYFGPGTRLTVL.

V is TRBV5-1 and J is TRBJ1-2; possible D gene TRBD1, 6 bases. Germline V gene sequence: CDR1 SGHRS, CDR2 YFSETQ. The CDR3 covers 14 residues. V gave up 4 bases and J gave up 1 base, with 11 bases separating them. CDR3 sequence: CASSPGQFNYGYTF. As DNA, the CDR3 is TGCGCCAGCAGCCCCGGACAGTTTAACTATGGCTACACCTTC.

V and J are TRBV14 and TRBJ1-1; D unclear. The CDR3 covers 18 residues. Germline V gene lookup returns CDR1 SGHDN and CDR2 FVKESK. V was cut by 0 bases and J by 1 base, with 18 bases left in between. The CDR3 region has the DNA TGTGCCAGCAGCCAAGATAGACCTAGTTGGCAGACGAACACTGAAGCTTTCTTT. It is translated as CASSQDRPSWQTNTEAFF.

The chain links TRBV27 to TRBJ2-5; a weak D match, TRBD2 (6 bases). The CDR3 spans 13 residues. Germline CDR1 reads MNHEY; CDR2 reads SMNVEV (reference sequence). Trimming took 4 bases from V and 13 from J, leaving 19 bases between them. Here the CDR3 DNA reads TGTGCCAGCAGTTCCGGCGGGAACTTCCCGGGGTACTTC. As protein: CASSSGGNFPGYF.

V usage is TRBV27 and J usage is TRBJ2-7, with D perhaps matching TRBD2 (7 bases). CDR3 length equals 15 residues. The ends were cut back, 5 bases at V and 2 bases at J, with 16 bases in the middle. Looked up from germline, CDR1 is MNHEY and CDR2 is SMNVEV (reference sequence). This CDR3 reads CASSVMWGGPYEQYF. The CDR3 DNA is TGTGCCAGCAGTGTTATGTGGGGGGGCCCCTACGAGCAGTACTTC.

CDR3 sequence (DNA): TGTGCCAGCTCCCCTACCCGGGACTTGAACAATGAGCAGTTCTTC. Encoded protein: CASSPTRDLNNEQFF. The chain couples TRBV9 to TRBJ2-1, with D perhaps TRBD2 (6 bases). Trimming pared 7 bases from V and 5 bases from J, leaving 19 bases between. Germline loops: CDR1 SGDLS, CDR2 YYNGEE. This CDR3 region has 15 residues.

The chain employs TRBV5-1 and TRBJ2-2, with unresolved D. Germline CDR1 is SGHRS and CDR2 is YFSETQ. V was pared by 6 bases and J by 7 bases, with 7 bases between. This CDR3 comprises 11 residues. CDR3 residues: CASNFGGELFF. As DNA, the CDR3 is TGCGCCAGCAACTTCGGCGGGGAGCTGTTTTTT.

This clone was counted a few times. The CDR3 DNA reads TGTGCCAGCAGCTTAGCCACGGGACAGGGAGACTATGGCTACACCTTC. It translates to CASSLATGQGDYGYTF. This sequence joins TRBV7-2 and TRBJ1-2; 9 nucleotides line up with TRBD1. J was trimmed by 3 bases and V by 0 bases; bases with no gene match: 5. CDR3 size: 16 residues. Per germline, CDR1 SGHTA and CDR2 FQGNSA.

V gene TRBV5-4 combines with J gene TRBJ2-5, with D possibly being TRBD2 (6 bases). Germline CDR1 SGHNT, CDR2 YYREEE (reference sequence). This CDR3 has 15 amino acids. The germline V and J ends were trimmed by 0 bases and 2 bases, with 11 bases remaining between them. DNA of the CDR3: TGTGCCAGCAGCTTGGCCGGGACTGTTCAAGAGACCCAGTACTTC. Protein: CASSLAGTVQETQYF.

Of note for this clone: Different DNA sequences within this sample yield the same CDR3. The CDR3 loop reads CASSLSSYEQYF. CDR3 sequence (DNA): TGTGCCAGCAGCTTGTCTTCCTACGAGCAGTACTTC. J is TRBJ2-7 and V is TRBV5-6; D ambiguous. The CDR3 extends over 12 amino acids. From germline, CDR1 is SGHDT and CDR2 YYEEEE. Trimming pared 1 base from V and 1 base from J, leaving 3 bases between.

The J gene is TRBJ1-4, the V gene TRBV5-6, with D perhaps TRBD1 (5 bases). Trimming removed 4 bases from V and 8 bases from J, with 18 bases in between. Germline V gene lookup returns CDR1 SGHDT and CDR2 YYEEEE. The CDR3 sequence is 15 residues long. The CDR3 nucleotides are TGTGCCAGCAGCGGGGGGACTGGAAAGTGGGAAAAACTGTTTTTT. Protein: CASSGGTGKWEKLFF. The variable domain in full, with the rest retrieved from reference TRBV5-6 and TRBJ1-4, is DAGVTQSPTHLIKTRGQQVTLRCSPKSGHDTVSWYQQALGQGPQFIFQYYEEEERQRGNFPDRFSGHQFPNYSSELNVNALLLGDSALYLCASSGGTGKWEKLFFGSGTQLSVL.

This clone was detected once. The V and J genes are TRBV7-9 and TRBJ2-6; D remains unclear. Trimming took off 5 bases at V and 3 bases at J, with 11 bases between the two ends. Germline assignment: CDR1 SEHNR and CDR2 FQNEAQ (reference sequence). The CDR3 runs to 15 residues. The CDR3 here is CASSPRSLGANVLTF. CDR3 DNA sequence: TGTGCCAGCAGCCCCCGGAGTCTTGGGGCCAACGTCCTGACTTTC. The whole variable domain, remainder taken from reference TRBV7-9 and TRBJ2-6, is DTGVSQNPRHKITKRGQNVTFRCDPISEHNRLYWYRQTLGQGPEFLTYFQNEAQLEKSRLLSDRFSAERPKGSFSTLEIQRTEQGDSAMYLCASSPRSLGANVLTFGAGSRLTVL.

The V and J genes are TRBV13 and TRBJ2-1; a weak D match, TRBD2 (7 bases). CDR1 is PRHDT, CDR2 FYEKMQ, per germline (reference sequence). This CDR3 is built from 16 residues. V was clipped by 5 bases and J by 7 bases, with 21 bases between them. As DNA, the CDR3 is TGTGCCAGCAGCCATTCGCCGAGGGGGGGGAGTAATGAGCAGTTCTTC. Translated: CASSHSPRGGSNEQFF.

The V gene is TRBV5-1, the J gene TRBJ1-1; 8 bases map to TRBD1. The CDR3 spans 16 residues. Germline CDR1 and CDR2: SGHRS and YFSETQ. V shed 0 bases and J 4 bases; nucleotides not matched to a gene: 8. As DNA, the CDR3 is TGCGCCAGCAGCTTGGGGACAGGGAGGTGGGGCACTGAAGCTTTCTTT. Translating it yields CASSLGTGRWGTEAFF.

The CDR3 nucleotides read TGTGCCAGCAGCTTAGTACCAGCGGGAGCGTACGAGCAGTACTTC. This translates into CASSLVPAGAYEQYF. The chain employs TRBV7-2 and TRBJ2-5, with 8 bases aligning to TRBD2. The J call may be wrong; the DNA end is better matched by TRBJ2-7. The CDR3 extends over 15 amino acids. Germline loops: CDR1 SGHTA, CDR2 FQGNSA.